The 14 T cell receptor beta chains in this list originate from one sample, sequenced in a study of breast tumors, draining lymph nodes, adjacent tissues. TCRdb itself ran the multiplex PCR reads through MiXCR, one entry per CDR3 protein. The table has roughly 49,000 distinct CDR3 sequences, under 50% seen once. Sequencing was done on a sample of breast tumor tissue. The receptor source for this set is a female donor with breast cancer. Some clones in this sample may be carry-over from other donors' samples.

As to this clonotype: A much more abundant neighbour one base away suggests this may be a read error. The CDR3 bases are TGCAGTGCCAAGGGGAACGGGGAGCTGTCTTTT. Amino acid sequence: CSAKGNGELSF. J is TRBJ2-2 and V is TRBV20-1; D assignment may be TRBD1 or TRBD2 (5 bases each). CDR1 is DFQATT, CDR2 SNEGSKA, per germline (reference sequence). The CDR3 runs to 11 residues.

V gene TRBV7-9 combines with J gene TRBJ2-5; 8 bases are a match to TRBD2. Judging by the DNA end, TRBJ2-1 fits better; the J call may be wrong. Germline V gene lookup returns CDR1 SEHNR and CDR2 FQNEAQ (reference sequence). The CDR3 runs 14 residues. CDR3 sequence (DNA): TGTGCCAGCTGGGGAGAGACTAGCGCAAATGAGCAGTTCTTC. Translation: CASWGETSANEQFF.

This clonotype was seen ten or more times. The chain combines TRBV7-3 with TRBJ2-7; TRBD1 matches at 10 bases. V shed 5 bases and J 5 bases; nucleotides not matched to a gene: 6. The CDR3 runs to 14 residues. The germline V gene encodes CDR1 SGHTA and CDR2 FQGTGA. In DNA, the CDR3 is TGTGCCAGCAGCCCGGGACAGGGGACGGACGAGCAGTACTTC. It specifies CASSPGQGTDEQYF.

The chain is built from TRBV30 and TRBJ2-6, with D unresolved. V gave up 3 bases and J gave up 1 base, with 4 bases separating them. This CDR3 spans 13 amino acids. Germline V gene sequence: CDR1 GTSNPN, CDR2 SVGIG (reference sequence). Here the CDR3 DNA reads TGTGCCTGGAGCTTATCTGGGGCCAACGTCCTGACTTTC. This codes for CAWSLSGANVLTF.

This clonotype was counted once. The V gene is TRBV6-1, the J gene TRBJ2-1, with D possibly being TRBD1 (6 bases). V lost 7 bases and J lost 0, with 13 bases in between. Germline CDR1 is MNHNS and CDR2 is SASEGT. CDR3 size: 15 residues. The CDR3 loop reads CASKSKGGSYNEQFF. DNA for the CDR3: TGTGCCAGCAAAAGTAAAGGGGGCTCCTACAATGAGCAGTTCTTC.

About this clonotype: Possible read error: a much larger clone is one base away. V gene TRBV28 combines with J gene TRBJ1-4; TRBD1 might be the D (5 bases). The germline CDR1 and CDR2 sequences are MDHEN and SYDVKM. The CDR3 covers 16 residues. The CDR3 protein is CASSQDPGRAGEKLVF. CDR3 sequence (DNA): TGTGCCAGCAGCCAAGACCCGGGACGGGCTGGAGAAAAACTGGTTTTT.

The J gene is TRBJ1-1, the V gene TRBV7-9; D remains unclear. Germline CDR1 is SEHNR and CDR2 is FQNEAQ (reference sequence). The CDR3 spans 15 residues. V lost 5 bases and J lost 5, with 18 bases in between. The CDR3 DNA is TGTGCCAGCAGCCCGTCCGCCCAATTTAAGACTGAAGCTTTCTTT. It specifies CASSPSAQFKTEAFF.

This clonotype was observed a few times. The chain uses TRBV7-9 and TRBJ2-3; 12 bases fit TRBD2. The length of the CDR3 is 14 residues. The germline CDR1 and CDR2 sequences are SEHNR and FQNEAQ (reference sequence). V lost 7 bases, J lost 5 bases, and 4 bases stayed unmatched. CDR3 coding DNA: TGTGCCAGCACCACTAGCGGGAGGAGAGATACGCAGTATTTT. Translated: CASTTSGRRDTQYF. Looking up the rest from reference TRBV7-9 and TRBJ2-3 gives the full variable domain: DTGVSQNPRHKITKRGQNVTFRCDPISEHNRLYWYRQTLGQGPEFLTYFQNEAQLEKSRLLSDRFSAERPKGSFSTLEIQRTEQGDSAMYLCASTTSGRRDTQYFGPGTRLTVL.

At least ten counts were recorded for this clonotype. The genes are TRBV7-7 and TRBJ2-3; TRBD1 agrees at 7 bases. Germline lookup yields CDR1 SSHAT and CDR2 FNYEAQ (reference sequence). The ends lost 4 bases at V and 6 bases at J; junction bases unmatched: 7. The CDR3 extends over 14 amino acids. CDR3 sequence: CASSSKGAGDTQYF. The DNA for the CDR3 is TGTGCCAGCAGCTCCAAGGGGGCTGGGGATACGCAGTATTTT.

This clonotype was detected many times. The J gene is TRBJ2-7, the V gene TRBV7-2, with a tentative D call TRBD2 (6 bases). V lost 3 bases and J 5 bases, leaving 17 bases between the germline ends. CDR3 length: 15 amino acids. Germline assignment: CDR1 SGHTA and CDR2 FQGNSA. The CDR3 region is CASSFSNGRSHEQYF. DNA of the CDR3: TGTGCCAGCAGCTTTAGTAACGGGAGATCCCACGAGCAGTACTTC.

The chain couples TRBV29-1 to TRBJ2-7, with no clear D. This CDR3 comprises 14 residues. Germline assignment: CDR1 SQVTM and CDR2 ANQGSEA. V dropped 5 bases and J dropped 4 bases, with 18 bases sitting between them. The CDR3 loop is CSVLSGSPAYEQYF. The CDR3 DNA reads as TGCAGCGTTCTTAGTGGCTCCCCTGCATACGAGCAGTACTTC.

J is TRBJ2-2 and V is TRBV28, with 15 bases lining up with TRBD2. Germline CDR1 reads MDHEN; CDR2 reads SYDVKM. There are 19 residues in the CDR3. The V and J ends lost 7 bases and 5 bases, in that order; junction bases with no gene match: 14. The CDR3 DNA is TGTGCCAGCACCGTACCGGGGGGACTAGCGGGAGGAAAGACCGGGGAGCTGTTTTTT. Its protein product is CASTVPGGLAGGKTGELFF.

This clonotype was picked up many times. DNA for the CDR3: TGTGCCAGCTCCCCAGCTGCGGGAGTCACCGGGGAGCTGTTTTTT. Residues: CASSPAAGVTGELFF. This chain joins TRBV6-4 and TRBJ2-2, with 7 bases fitting TRBD2. Unmatched junction bases numbered 10, after V lost 8 bases and J lost 4 bases. This CDR3 is built from 15 residues. CDR1 is MRHNA and CDR2 is SNTAGT in the germline V gene.

This clonotype was found many times. The chain links TRBV27 to TRBJ1-6; a weak D match, TRBD1 (5 bases). Germline assignment: CDR1 MNHEY and CDR2 SMNVEV (reference sequence). V dropped 0 bases and J dropped 4 bases, with 7 bases sitting between them. The CDR3 is 15 residues long. The CDR3 coding sequence is TGTGCCAGCAGTTTATCTTGGGGGTATAATTCACCCCTCCACTTT. This sequence encodes CASSLSWGYNSPLHF.